Shown below are 28 T cell receptor beta chains from a single sample sequenced in a study of blood T cell repertoires in COVID-19. TCRdb's copy holds only in-frame clones and misses some; the assay was immunoSEQ multiplex PCR. The table lists 350,000 to 550,000 clones, around nine tenths of them singletons. The sample comprised PBMCs or T cells enriched from blood (not recorded which). The receptors were gathered from a woman aged 18-29 years with acute COVID-19.

This chain links TRBV6-5 with TRBJ2-5, with D possibly TRBD2 on 5 matching bases. The germline V gene has CDR1 MNHEY and CDR2 SVGAGI. V was clipped by 0 bases and J by 2 bases, with 10 bases between them. The CDR3 is 15 residues long. CDR3 protein: CASSYSVREQETQYF. The CDR3 DNA is TGTGCCAGCAGTTACTCGGTTCGGGAACAAGAGACCCAGTACTTC.

This clone is a singleton in its sample. This rearrangement joins TRBV4-1 to TRBJ1-2, with D possibly being TRBD1 (5 bases). CDR1 and CDR2 (germline): MGHRA, YSYEKL. The CDR3 is made up of 15 amino acids. The V and J ends lost 0 bases and 8 bases respectively, with 16 bases between them. The CDR3 DNA sequence: TGCGCCAGCAGCCAAGACCCCAGGGCAGAACAAGGCTACACCTTC. This codes for CASSQDPRAEQGYTF.

This chain links TRBV9 with TRBJ1-2; D ambiguous. V was trimmed by 0 bases and J by 3 bases, leaving 9 bases between them. The CDR3 is 14 residues long. Germline values: CDR1 SGDLS, CDR2 YYNGEE. The CDR3 sequence is CASSVASSDYGYTF. The CDR3 DNA sequence: TGTGCCAGCAGCGTAGCTTCGTCGGACTATGGCTACACCTTC.

V usage is TRBV6-5 and J usage is TRBJ2-7; 11 bases map to TRBD2. With 4 bases clipped from V and 3 bases from J, the junction kept 8 bases outside the gene matches. The CDR3 is 16 amino acids. From germline, CDR1 is MNHEY and CDR2 SVGAGI. The CDR3 protein is CASSLLRTSGLYEQYF. The DNA for the CDR3 is TGTGCCAGCAGTTTACTGAGGACTAGCGGGCTCTACGAGCAGTACTTC.

This chain links TRBV7-2 with TRBJ2-5; maybe TRBD2 (6 bases). The CDR3 is 14 amino acids. Deletions cut 1 base from V and 5 bases from J, with 11 bases between. CDR1 and CDR2 (germline): SGHTA, FQGNSA. The chain's CDR3 is CASSLGGKKETQYF. The CDR3 coding sequence is TGTGCCAGCAGCTTAGGCGGGAAGAAGGAGACCCAGTACTTC.

This chain connects TRBV6-1 to TRBJ1-2, with D perhaps TRBD1 (5 bases). V was pared by 0 bases and J by 0 bases, with 14 bases between. Germline CDR1 and CDR2: MNHNS and SASEGT. The CDR3 loop spans 17 amino acids. CDR3 residues: CASSEAMWGDSNYGYTF. For the CDR3, the DNA is TGTGCCAGCAGTGAAGCGATGTGGGGGGACTCTAACTATGGCTACACCTTC.

CDR3 bases: TGTGCCAGCAGACCTAGCGGGGTGGACCCTTACAATGAGCAGTTCTTC. Amino acids: CASRPSGVDPYNEQFF. The rearrangement joins TRBV27 to TRBJ2-1; the match to TRBD2 covers 9 bases. CDR3 length: 16 amino acids. CDR1 is MNHEY and CDR2 is SMNVEV in the germline V gene (reference sequence). V lost 6 bases and J lost 4; bases outside the gene matches: 10.

The CDR3 protein is CAISGWYGYTGELFF. The CDR3 nucleotides are TGTGCCATCAGTGGATGGTACGGGTACACCGGGGAGCTGTTTTTT. This chain links TRBV10-3 with TRBJ2-2; D uncertain. Trimming cost V 4 bases and J 3 bases, with 12 bases left between them. Germline values: CDR1 ENHRY, CDR2 SYGVKD. The CDR3 contains 15 residues.

This chain links TRBV18 with TRBJ1-1; 7 positions agree with TRBD1. V trimming: 4 bases; J trimming: 0 bases; junction bases outside the gene matches: 2. The CDR3 runs 14 residues. Germline V gene lookup returns CDR1 KGHSH and CDR2 LQKENI. The CDR3 DNA follows: TGTGCCAGCTCACGACAGGGATTGAACACTGAAGCTTTCTTT. As protein: CASSRQGLNTEAFF.

This chain links TRBV6-5 with TRBJ1-2; D might be TRBD1 (5 bases). The length of the CDR3 is 14 residues. The V gene's germline CDR1 is MNHEY and CDR2 SVGAGI. V lost 2 bases to trimming and J lost 2 bases, with 9 bases between them. The CDR3 spells CASSYGRQNYGYTF. CDR3 sequence (DNA): TGTGCCAGCAGTTACGGGCGACAGAACTATGGCTACACCTTC.

This sequence joins TRBV3-1 (or the pseudogene TRBV3-2) and TRBJ2-1, with 7 bases matching TRBD2. Germline lookup yields CDR1 LGHDT and CDR2 YNNKEL (reference sequence). The CDR3 contains 16 residues. V was clipped by 4 bases and J by 0 bases; unmatched bases: 6. CDR3 residues: CASSLYSGRSYNEQFF. CDR3 nucleotide sequence: TGTGCCAGCAGCCTATATAGCGGGCGCTCCTACAATGAGCAGTTCTTC.

This chain links TRBV19 with TRBJ2-2; 7 nucleotides line up with TRBD2. The CDR3 is made up of 12 amino acids. Losses at the gene ends were 8 bases for V and 4 bases for J; bases not matched to a gene: 1. CDR1 LNHDA and CDR2 SQIVND come from the germline V gene (reference sequence). The CDR3 nucleotides are TGTGCCAGTTGCGGGAGCACCGGGGAGCTGTTTTTT. Protein product: CASCGSTGELFF.

The CDR3 region has the DNA TGTGCCAGCACCCCCCGGGACACCCTCTACGAGCAGTACTTC. Translating it yields CASTPRDTLYEQYF. V gene TRBV7-8 combines with J gene TRBJ2-7; D is possibly TRBD1 (6 bases). This CDR3 spans 14 amino acids. The germline V gene has CDR1 SGHVS and CDR2 FQNEAQ. Deletions cut 7 bases from V and 3 bases from J, with 16 bases between.

This chain uses TRBV5-1 with TRBJ2-3; possibly TRBD1 for D (5 bases). Germline V gene lookup returns CDR1 SGHRS and CDR2 YFSETQ. Trimming pared 4 bases from V and 1 base from J, leaving 10 bases between. This CDR3 comprises 14 residues. The DNA of the CDR3 is TGCGCCAGCAGCCAAGCGACAGGCACAGATACGCAGTATTTT. It translates to CASSQATGTDTQYF.

V usage is TRBV15 and J usage is TRBJ2-2, with a possible D match to TRBD2 (6 bases). Trimming cost V 0 bases and J 5 bases, with 13 bases left between them. This CDR3 has 16 residues. Germline lookup yields CDR1 LNHNV and CDR2 YYDKDF (reference sequence). As DNA, the CDR3 is TGTGCCACCAGCAGAGATTCTCCGGGAGCTACCGGGGAGCTGTTTTTT. It yields the protein CATSRDSPGATGELFF.

The rearrangement uses TRBV12-5 and TRBJ2-7; a weak D match, TRBD1 (6 bases). CDR3 length equals 18 residues. Trimming removed 1 base at V and 3 bases at J, with 22 bases between. Germline V gene sequence: CDR1 LGHNT, CDR2 FRNRAP. CDR3 sequence reads: CASGLGNAALTGVYEQYF. CDR3 coding DNA: TGTGCTAGTGGTTTGGGTAATGCTGCTTTGACAGGAGTCTACGAGCAGTACTTC.

The chain has TRBV6-5 and TRBJ2-1, with D possibly matching TRBD2 (6 bases). Germline lookup yields CDR1 MNHEY and CDR2 SVGAGI. The V end was cut by 5 bases, the J end by 0 bases, with 11 bases between. CDR3 length: 15 residues. The CDR3 loop reads CASSTDYPSYNEQFF. CDR3 nucleotides: TGTGCCAGCAGTACGGACTACCCCTCCTACAATGAGCAGTTCTTC.

The chain recombines TRBV7-2 with TRBJ2-2; TRBD1 agrees at 9 bases. Germline V gene data show CDR1 as SGHTA and CDR2 as FQGNSA. The CDR3 runs to 14 residues. V dropped 8 bases and J dropped 4; count of bases not matched to a gene: 5. This CDR3 reads CASRTGGSTGELFF. CDR3 sequence (DNA): TGTGCCAGCCGAACAGGGGGCAGCACCGGGGAGCTGTTTTTT.

This chain uses TRBV30 with TRBJ2-1, with a possible D match to TRBD2 (7 bases). V was pared by 0 bases and J by 4 bases, with 16 bases between. The CDR3 is made up of 16 amino acids. Germline CDR1 GTSNPN, CDR2 SVGIG (reference sequence). CDR3 region: CAWSVLGGHLYNEQFF. The DNA of the CDR3 is TGTGCCTGGAGTGTACTCGGGGGGCATCTTTACAATGAGCAGTTCTTC.

In this sample, this clone turned up once. The chain carries TRBV6-5 and TRBJ1-2; unclear D gene. CDR1 MNHEY and CDR2 SVGAGI come from the germline V gene. The CDR3 extends over 14 amino acids. V was clipped by 0 bases and J by 4 bases, with 9 bases between them. The CDR3 region has the DNA TGTGCCAGCAGTTACTCGAATGCAGTCTATGGCTACACCTTC. Its translation: CASSYSNAVYGYTF.

The chain is built from TRBV29-1 and TRBJ2-4, with D possibly TRBD1 on 5 matching bases. The CDR3 spans 13 residues. The germline V gene encodes CDR1 SQVTM and CDR2 ANQGSEA. V lost 3 bases, J lost 8 bases, and 14 bases lay in between. CDR3 protein: CSVDVAGRDIQYF. CDR3 bases: TGCAGCGTTGATGTGGCAGGGCGTGACATTCAGTACTTC. The entire variable domain, with the rest obtained from reference TRBV29-1 and TRBJ2-4, is as follows: SAVISQKPSRDICQRGTSLTIQCQVDSQVTMMFWYRQQPGQSLTLIATANQGSEATYESGFVIDKFPISRPNLTFSTLTVSNMSPEDSSIYLCSVDVAGRDIQYFGAGTRLSVL.

The chain is built from TRBV6-5 and TRBJ2-2; the D is unclear. This CDR3 spans 12 amino acids. From germline, CDR1 is MNHEY and CDR2 SVGAGI. V dropped 4 bases and J dropped 8 bases, with 8 bases sitting between them. The CDR3 DNA reads as TGTGCCAGCAGTTTTAGAGGTGGGGAGCTGTTTTTT. Translated: CASSFRGGELFF.

J is TRBJ2-1 and V is TRBV7-3, with a possible D match to TRBD1 (6 bases). CDR1 is SGHTA, CDR2 FQGTGA, per germline. V was cut by 5 bases and J by 0 bases, with 11 bases left in between. The CDR3 has 15 amino acids. CDR3 sequence (DNA): TGTGCCAGCAGCCACCAGGGGAGCTCCTACAATGAGCAGTTCTTC. Its translation: CASSHQGSSYNEQFF.

The chain is built from TRBV2 and TRBJ1-1; no clear D gene. This CDR3 is 14 amino acids long. Germline CDR1 reads SNHLY; CDR2 reads FYNNEI. V lost 6 bases to trimming and J lost 0 bases, with 11 bases between them. The CDR3 nucleotides read TGTGCCAGCAGCTACAGACGGTTGAACACTGAAGCTTTCTTT. Its protein product is CASSYRRLNTEAFF.

The chain uses TRBV28 and TRBJ1-2; 10 bases match TRBD1. The CDR3 totals 15 residues. The V gene's germline CDR1 is MDHEN and CDR2 SYDVKM. The V gene end was trimmed by 5 bases and the J gene end by 5 bases; junction bases not matched to a gene: 8. CDR3 sequence reads: CASSILGQGDYGYTF. CDR3 DNA: TGTGCCAGCAGTATATTAGGACAGGGGGATTATGGCTACACCTTC.

The rearrangement joins TRBV7-2 to TRBJ1-3; D uncertain. V gave up 8 bases and J gave up 4 bases, with 12 bases separating them. The germline CDR1 and CDR2 sequences are SGHTA and FQGNSA. The CDR3 is made up of 13 amino acids. DNA for the CDR3: TGTGCCAGCCGCCGGGAGGAGGGAAACACCATATATTTT. It yields the protein CASRREEGNTIYF.

The chain recombines TRBV4-3 with TRBJ1-5; maybe TRBD1 (5 bases). CDR1 and CDR2 from the germline V gene are LGHNA and YSLEER. The ends were cut back, 5 bases at V and 3 bases at J, with 8 bases in the middle. The CDR3 spans 13 residues. CDR3 loop: CASSGQHNQPQHF. CDR3 in DNA: TGCGCCAGCAGCGGACAACACAATCAGCCCCAGCATTTT.

J is TRBJ1-1 and V is TRBV7-9; D is unresolved. The CDR3 is made up of 12 amino acids. Germline V gene sequence: CDR1 SEHNR, CDR2 FQNEAQ (reference sequence). V dropped 1 base and J dropped 7 bases, with 7 bases sitting between them. This chain's CDR3 is CASSLGGSEAFF. DNA of the CDR3: TGTGCCAGCAGCTTAGGTGGCAGTGAAGCTTTCTTT. The whole variable domain, remainder taken from reference TRBV7-9 and TRBJ1-1, is DTGVSQNPRHKITKRGQNVTFRCDPISEHNRLYWYRQTLGQGPEFLTYFQNEAQLEKSRLLSDRFSAERPKGSFSTLEIQRTEQGDSAMYLCASSLGGSEAFFGQGTRLTVV.